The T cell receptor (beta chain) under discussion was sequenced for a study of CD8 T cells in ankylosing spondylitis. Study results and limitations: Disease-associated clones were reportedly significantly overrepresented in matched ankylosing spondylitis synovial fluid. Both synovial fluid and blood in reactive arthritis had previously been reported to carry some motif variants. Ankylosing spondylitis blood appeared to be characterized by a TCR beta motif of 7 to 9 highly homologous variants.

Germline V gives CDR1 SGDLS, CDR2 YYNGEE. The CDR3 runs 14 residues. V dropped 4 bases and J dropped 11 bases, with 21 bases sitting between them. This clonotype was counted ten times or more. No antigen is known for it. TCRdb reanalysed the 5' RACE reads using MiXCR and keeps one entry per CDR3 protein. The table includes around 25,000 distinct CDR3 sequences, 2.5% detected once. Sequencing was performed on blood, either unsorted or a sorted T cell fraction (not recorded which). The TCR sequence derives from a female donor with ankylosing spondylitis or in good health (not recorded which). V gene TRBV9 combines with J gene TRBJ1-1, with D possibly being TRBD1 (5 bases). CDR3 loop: CASSPGVQPWPAFF. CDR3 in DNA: TGTGCCAGCAGCCCGGGGGTCCAGCCCTGGCCGGCTTTCTTT.